Below are 11 T cell receptor beta chains sequenced from a single sample in a study of cytomegalovirus exposure and HLA in healthy donors. Primers included in the PCR were 60 Vbeta and 13 Jbeta primers. Assay: immunoSEQ multiplex PCR; the TCRdb copy retains only in-frame clones and omits some. The sample consists of 60,000 or so clones, less than 75% of them appearing once. The material sequenced was PBMCs. These receptors all come from a man aged 50 to 60 in good health and CMV-seropositive.

The chain has TRBV2 and TRBJ1-5; D possibly corresponds to TRBD1 (5 bases). Germline assignment: CDR1 SNHLY and CDR2 FYNNEI. V lost 5 bases, J lost 6 bases, and 14 bases lay in between. The CDR3 is 14 amino acids. In DNA, the CDR3 is TGTGCCAGCAGTCCGGGACGGGGAGGTCAGCCCCAGCATTTT. This encodes CASSPGRGGQPQHF.

The chain joins TRBV10-3 to TRBJ2-7, with D possibly being TRBD2 (7 bases). CDR3 size: 14 residues. Germline values: CDR1 ENHRY, CDR2 SYGVKD. Between the trimmed V and J ends, which lost 2 bases and 5 bases, there was a span of 13 bases. CDR3 amino acids: CAISEVGGRDEQYF. The CDR3 DNA is TGTGCCATCAGTGAGGTGGGGGGGCGGGACGAGCAGTACTTC.

The chain uses TRBV4-2 and TRBJ2-7; perhaps TRBD1 as D (5 bases). V lost 0 bases and J lost 0, with 9 bases in between. CDR1 and CDR2 from the germline V gene are LGHNA and YNFKEQ. CDR3 length equals 15 residues. CDR3 residues: CASSQDPGFSYEQYF. The CDR3 nucleotides are TGTGCCAGCAGCCAAGATCCAGGGTTCTCCTACGAGCAGTACTTC.

The rearrangement links TRBV5-4 to TRBJ2-7, with D possibly being TRBD1 (6 bases). Per the germline V gene, CDR1 is SGHNT and CDR2 is YYREEE (reference sequence). This CDR3 has 12 residues. V lost 4 bases and J lost 6, with 11 bases in between. This CDR3 is CASSPQGREQYF. DNA for the CDR3: TGTGCCAGCAGCCCCCAGGGGCGCGAGCAGTACTTC.

CDR3 sequence reads: CASSPNWGGAGNQPQHF. DNA for the CDR3: TGTGCCAGCTCACCAAACTGGGGGGGCGCGGGCAATCAGCCCCAGCATTTT. The chain carries TRBV18 and TRBJ1-5; D possibly corresponds to TRBD1 (6 bases). This CDR3 region has 17 residues. Trimming removed 2 bases at V and 2 bases at J, with 16 bases between. Per germline, CDR1 KGHSH and CDR2 LQKENI.

The chain couples TRBV27 to TRBJ1-1; unclear D gene. The V end lost 6 bases, the J end lost 2 bases, and 19 bases lay between the germline ends. The germline CDR1 and CDR2 sequences are MNHEY and SMNVEV (reference sequence). The CDR3 loop spans 16 amino acids. The CDR3 spells CASRTLMTRSNTEAFF. The CDR3 DNA is TGTGCCAGCAGGACGCTAATGACACGTAGTAACACTGAAGCTTTCTTT.

This rearrangement joins TRBV9 to TRBJ2-3; 9 bases map to TRBD2. Germline lookup yields CDR1 SGDLS and CDR2 YYNGEE. Trimming cost V 0 bases and J 7 bases; bases outside gene matches: 3. The CDR3 consists of 14 residues. CDR3 nucleotides: TGTGCCAGCAGCGTAGAGGCTAGCGGGAATACGCAGTATTTT. This gives the protein CASSVEASGNTQYF.

This clone was picked up one time. This chain uses TRBV30 with TRBJ1-5; possible D gene TRBD1, 6 bases. CDR3 size: 17 residues. V was pared by 2 bases and J by 3 bases, with 20 bases between. The germline V gene encodes CDR1 GTSNPN and CDR2 SVGIG (reference sequence). Here the CDR3 reads CAWSRFGTSEINQPQHF. The CDR3 coding sequence is TGTGCCTGGAGTAGGTTCGGGACATCAGAAATCAATCAGCCCCAGCATTTT.

This rearrangement joins TRBV7-9 to TRBJ2-5; 7 nucleotides match TRBD2. The length of the CDR3 is 15 residues. The V gene's germline CDR1 is SEHNR and CDR2 FQNEAQ (reference sequence). J was trimmed by 2 bases and V by 1 base; bases with no gene match: 4. The CDR3 nucleotides read TGTGCCAGCAGCTTAGAGCGGGGCCCTCAAGAGACCCAGTACTTC. Encoded protein: CASSLERGPQETQYF.

Details on this clone: Other nucleotide sequences from this sample produce the same CDR3. V gene TRBV7-2 combines with J gene TRBJ2-1; TRBD2 might be the D (5 bases). Germline CDR1 SGHTA, CDR2 FQGNSA. Trimming removed 2 bases from V and 6 bases from J, with 14 bases in between. The CDR3 covers 15 residues. Here the CDR3 reads CASSLPGGPGNEQFF. CDR3 coding DNA: TGTGCCAGCAGCTTACCGGGCGGGCCTGGCAATGAGCAGTTCTTC.

A word on this clone: At one boundary the junction diverges from the germline segment, which might be a read error. The chain recombines TRBV18 with TRBJ2-3; D gene unclear. Germline loops: CDR1 KGHSH, CDR2 LQKENI. The CDR3 totals 13 residues. In DNA, the CDR3 is TGTGCCAGCACACCCGGCGGTTTAGATACGCAGTATTTT. It encodes CASTPGGLDTQYF. The full variable domain, rest sourced from reference TRBV18 and TRBJ2-3, is NAGVMQNPRHLVRRRGQEARLRCSPMKGHSHVYWYRQLPEEGLKFMVYLQKENIIDESGMPKERFSAEFPKEGPSILRIQQVVRGDSAAYFCASTPGGLDTQYFGPGTRLTVL.